This T cell receptor beta chain appears in the sequencing data of a study of a mutant IDH1 vaccine in newly diagnosed glioma. Study details: Vaccination of patients was performed eight times, in weeks 1, 3, 5, 7, 11, 15, 19 and 23. The sex distribution of treated patients was about 62% male and about 38% female, with a mean age of approximately 40 years. Patients received vaccination from 4-6 weeks after radiotherapy alone, or with temozolomide cycles.

Time point meaning: week 11, during vaccination. Every vaccine dose comprised 300 ug of mutant IDH1 20-mer peptide plus topical imiquimod. Here immunoSEQ multiplex PCR was the method, and the copy in TCRdb shows in-frame clones only, minus some. The sample lists around 66,000 clones, over 70% occurring once. A remark on this clone: Its antigen is unidentified.

Germline CDR1 reads MNHEY; CDR2 reads SMNVEV (reference sequence). This CDR3 spans 13 amino acids. The ends were cut back, 0 bases at V and 5 bases at J, with 7 bases in the middle. This chain joins TRBV27 and TRBJ1-1; D ambiguous. The source material was PBMCs, sampled from a glioma patient whose treatment included an IDH1 peptide vaccine. This TCR derives from a man between 45 and 60 years old with glioma. Here the CDR3 DNA reads TGTGCCAGCAGTTTATCGACCACGACTGAAGCTTTCTTT. Protein: CASSLSTTTEAFF.